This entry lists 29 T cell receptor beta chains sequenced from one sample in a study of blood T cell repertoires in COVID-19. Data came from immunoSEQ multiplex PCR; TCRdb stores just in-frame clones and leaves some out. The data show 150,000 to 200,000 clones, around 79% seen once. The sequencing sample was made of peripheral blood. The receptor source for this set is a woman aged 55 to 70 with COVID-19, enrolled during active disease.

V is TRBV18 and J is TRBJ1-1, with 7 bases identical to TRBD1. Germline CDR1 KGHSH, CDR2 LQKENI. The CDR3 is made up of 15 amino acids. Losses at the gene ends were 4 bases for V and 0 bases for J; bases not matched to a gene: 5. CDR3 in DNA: TGTGCCAGCTCACGGGGGACAGAGCTGAACACTGAAGCTTTCTTT. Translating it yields CASSRGTELNTEAFF.

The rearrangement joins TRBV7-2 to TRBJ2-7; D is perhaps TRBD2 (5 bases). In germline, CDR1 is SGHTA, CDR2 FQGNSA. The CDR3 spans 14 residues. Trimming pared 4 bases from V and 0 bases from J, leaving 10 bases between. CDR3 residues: CASSSQSGSYEQYF. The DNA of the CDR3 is TGTGCCAGCAGCTCGCAGAGCGGCTCCTACGAGCAGTACTTC.

The CDR3: CASSPGTGGMGTETQYF. The CDR3 region has the DNA TGTGCCAGCAGCCCCGGGACAGGGGGTATGGGAACGGAGACCCAGTACTTC. The chain recombines TRBV28 with TRBJ2-5; 11 bases map to TRBD1. The CDR3 totals 17 residues. The germline gives CDR1 MDHEN, CDR2 SYDVKM. Trimming at V came to 6 bases and at J to 5 bases, leaving 14 bases not matched to a gene.

The CDR3 loop reads CATVGLSYNEQFF. CDR3 coding DNA: TGTGCCACCGTTGGACTCTCCTACAATGAGCAGTTCTTC. This chain connects TRBV28 to TRBJ2-1; TRBD2 might be the D (5 bases). This CDR3 contains 13 residues. Germline V lookup: CDR1 MDHEN, CDR2 SYDVKM. The V and J ends lost 10 bases and 0 bases respectively, with 10 bases between them.

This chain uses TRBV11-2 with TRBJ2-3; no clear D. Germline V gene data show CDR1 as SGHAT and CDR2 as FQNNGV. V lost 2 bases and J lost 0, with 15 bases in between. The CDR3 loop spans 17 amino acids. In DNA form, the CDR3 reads TGTGCCAGCAGCTTATCCCCGTTTAGAACTAGCACAGATACGCAGTATTTT. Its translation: CASSLSPFRTSTDTQYF.

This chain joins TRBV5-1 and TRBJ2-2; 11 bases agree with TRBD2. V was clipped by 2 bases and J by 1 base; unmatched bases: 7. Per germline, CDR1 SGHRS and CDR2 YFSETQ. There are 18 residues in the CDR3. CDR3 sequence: CASSFELAGVGNTGELFF. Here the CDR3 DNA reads TGCGCCAGCAGCTTTGAACTAGCGGGAGTTGGGAACACCGGGGAGCTGTTTTTT.

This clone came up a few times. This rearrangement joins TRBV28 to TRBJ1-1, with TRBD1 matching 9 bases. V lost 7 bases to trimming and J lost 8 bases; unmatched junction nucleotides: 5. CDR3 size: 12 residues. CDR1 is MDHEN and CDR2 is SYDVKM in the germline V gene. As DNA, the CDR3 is TGTGCCAGCATCCAAGGACAGGGGGAAGCTTTCTTT. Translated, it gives CASIQGQGEAFF.

In nucleotides, the CDR3 is TGCGCCAGCAGCTTAGCGGGGGGAAGGAATGAGCAGTTCTTC. Translated, it gives CASSLAGGRNEQFF. V usage is TRBV5-1 and J usage is TRBJ2-1; 9 positions agree with TRBD2. V lost 2 bases and J lost 7; bases outside the gene matches: 4. CDR3 size: 14 residues. Per germline, CDR1 SGHRS and CDR2 YFSETQ. Full variable domain (rest looked up from reference TRBV5-1 and TRBJ2-1): KAGVTQTPRYLIKTRGQQVTLSCSPISGHRSVSWYQQTPGQGLQFLFEYFSETQRNKGNFPGRFSGRQFSNSRSEMNVSTLELGDSALYLCASSLAGGRNEQFFGPGTRLTVL.

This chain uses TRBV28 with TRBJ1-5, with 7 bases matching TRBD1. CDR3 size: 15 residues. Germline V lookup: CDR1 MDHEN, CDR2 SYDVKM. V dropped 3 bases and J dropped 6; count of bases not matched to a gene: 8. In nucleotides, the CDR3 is TGTGCCAGCAGTTTTAGACAGGGAGGTGGTCAGCCCCAGCATTTT. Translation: CASSFRQGGGQPQHF.

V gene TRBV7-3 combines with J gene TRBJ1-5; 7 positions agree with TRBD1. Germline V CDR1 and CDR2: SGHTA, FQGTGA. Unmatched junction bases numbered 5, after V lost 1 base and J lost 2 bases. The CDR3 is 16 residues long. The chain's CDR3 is CASSLMPGGCNQPQHF. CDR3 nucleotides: TGTGCCAGCAGCTTAATGCCAGGGGGTTGCAATCAGCCCCAGCATTTT.

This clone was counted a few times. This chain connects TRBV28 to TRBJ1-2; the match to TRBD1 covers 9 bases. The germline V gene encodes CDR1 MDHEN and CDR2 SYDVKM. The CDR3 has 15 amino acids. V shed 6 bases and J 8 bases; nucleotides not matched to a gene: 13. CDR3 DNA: TGTGCCAGCAGGCCCTCTACCGGGACAGGGCGCGGCTACACCTTC. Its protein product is CASRPSTGTGRGYTF.

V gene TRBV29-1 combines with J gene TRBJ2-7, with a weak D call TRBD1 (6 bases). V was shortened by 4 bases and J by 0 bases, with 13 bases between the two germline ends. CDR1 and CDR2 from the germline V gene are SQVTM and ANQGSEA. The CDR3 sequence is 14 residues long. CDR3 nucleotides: TGCAGCGTTGCTCAGGGGCGTAGCTCCTACGAGCAGTACTTC. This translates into CSVAQGRSSYEQYF.

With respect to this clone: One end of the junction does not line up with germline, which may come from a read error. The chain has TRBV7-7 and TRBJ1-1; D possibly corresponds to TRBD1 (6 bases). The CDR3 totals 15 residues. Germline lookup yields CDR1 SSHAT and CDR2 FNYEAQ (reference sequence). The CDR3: CASSAYTGLNTEAFF. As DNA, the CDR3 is TGTGCTAGCAGCGCCTATACAGGGTTGAACACTGAAGCTTTCTTT. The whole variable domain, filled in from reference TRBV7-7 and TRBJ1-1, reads GAGVSQSPRYKVTKRGQDVTLRCDPISSHATLYWYQQALGQGPEFLTYFNYEAQPDKSGLPSDRFSAERPEGSISTLTIQRTEQRDSAMYRCASSAYTGLNTEAFFGQGTRLTVV.

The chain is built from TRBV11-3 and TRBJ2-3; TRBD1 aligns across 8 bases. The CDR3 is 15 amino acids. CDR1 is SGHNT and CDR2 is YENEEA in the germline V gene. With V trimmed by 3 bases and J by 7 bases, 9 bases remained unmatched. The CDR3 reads CASSLSGGGLNTQYF. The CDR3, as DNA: TGTGCCAGCAGCTTGTCAGGGGGCGGTCTGAATACGCAGTATTTT.

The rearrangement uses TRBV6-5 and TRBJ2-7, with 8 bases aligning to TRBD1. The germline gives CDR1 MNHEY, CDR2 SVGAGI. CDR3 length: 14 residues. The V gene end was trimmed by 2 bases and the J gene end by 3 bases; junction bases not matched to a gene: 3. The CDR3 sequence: CASSYTDRDYEQYF. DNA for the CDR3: TGTGCCAGCAGTTACACGGACAGGGACTACGAGCAGTACTTC.

The CDR3: CASSSPRGARASGRVTDTQYF. The CDR3 coding sequence is TGTGCCAGTAGTAGCCCCAGGGGGGCGAGGGCTAGCGGGAGAGTCACAGATACGCAGTATTTT. The rearrangement joins TRBV19 to TRBJ2-3; 10 bases line up with TRBD2. The J segment lost 2 bases and the V segment lost 4 bases, leaving 21 bases of the junction unmatched. The CDR3 has 21 residues. Germline V gene data show CDR1 as LNHDA and CDR2 as SQIVND (reference sequence). Combining the CDR3 with reference TRBV19 and TRBJ2-3 gives the whole variable domain DGGITQSPKYLFRKEGQNVTLSCEQNLNHDAMYWYRQDPGQGLRLIYYSQIVNDFQKGDIAEGYSVSREKKESFPLTVTSAQKNPTAFYLCASSSPRGARASGRVTDTQYFGPGTRLTVL.

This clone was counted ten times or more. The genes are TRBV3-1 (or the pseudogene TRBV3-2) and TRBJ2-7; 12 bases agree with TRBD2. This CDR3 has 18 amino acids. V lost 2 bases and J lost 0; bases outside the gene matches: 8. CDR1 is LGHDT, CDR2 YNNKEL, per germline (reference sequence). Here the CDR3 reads CASSQRPSTSGSSYEQYF. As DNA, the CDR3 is TGTGCCAGCAGCCAAAGGCCCTCGACTAGCGGGAGCTCCTACGAGCAGTACTTC.

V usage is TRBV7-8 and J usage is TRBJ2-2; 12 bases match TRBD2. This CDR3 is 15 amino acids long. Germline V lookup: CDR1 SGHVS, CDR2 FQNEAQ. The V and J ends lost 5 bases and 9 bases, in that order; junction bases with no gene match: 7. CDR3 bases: TGTGCCAGCAGCAGAGGGACTAGCGGGTACAGGGAGCTGTTTTTT. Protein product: CASSRGTSGYRELFF.

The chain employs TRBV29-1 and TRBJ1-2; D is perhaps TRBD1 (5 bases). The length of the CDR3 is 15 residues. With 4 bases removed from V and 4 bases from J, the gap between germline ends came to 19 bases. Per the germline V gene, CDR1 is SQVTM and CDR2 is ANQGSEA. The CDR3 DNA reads TGCAGCGTTGTCATACCCAGGGTTTTCGGCTATGGCTACACCTTC. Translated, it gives CSVVIPRVFGYGYTF. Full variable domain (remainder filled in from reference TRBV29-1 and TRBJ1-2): SAVISQKPSRDICQRGTSLTIQCQVDSQVTMMFWYRQQPGQSLTLIATANQGSEATYESGFVIDKFPISRPNLTFSTLTVSNMSPEDSSIYLCSVVIPRVFGYGYTFGSGTRLTVV.

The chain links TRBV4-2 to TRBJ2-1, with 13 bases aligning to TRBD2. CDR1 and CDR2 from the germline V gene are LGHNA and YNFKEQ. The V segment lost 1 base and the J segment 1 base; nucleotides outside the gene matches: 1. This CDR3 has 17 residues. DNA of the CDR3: TGTGCCAGCAGCCAAGGGACTAGCGGGGGATCCTACAATGAGCAGTTCTTC. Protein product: CASSQGTSGGSYNEQFF.

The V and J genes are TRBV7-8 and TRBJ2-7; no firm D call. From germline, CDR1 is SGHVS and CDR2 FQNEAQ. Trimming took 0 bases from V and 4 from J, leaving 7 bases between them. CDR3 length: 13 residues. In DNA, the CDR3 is TGTGCCAGCAGCTTAGCGTTTACTTACGAGCAGTACGTC. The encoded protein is CASSLAFTYEQYV.

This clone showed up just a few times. The CDR3 sequence: CAWGQGPYEQYF. The CDR3 coding sequence is TGTGCCTGGGGACAGGGGCCCTACGAGCAGTACTTC. The chain links TRBV30 to TRBJ2-7; 9 bases map to TRBD1. V was pared by 5 bases and J by 2 bases, with 1 base of the junction left unmatched. The CDR3 extends over 12 amino acids. From germline, CDR1 is GTSNPN and CDR2 SVGIG (reference sequence).

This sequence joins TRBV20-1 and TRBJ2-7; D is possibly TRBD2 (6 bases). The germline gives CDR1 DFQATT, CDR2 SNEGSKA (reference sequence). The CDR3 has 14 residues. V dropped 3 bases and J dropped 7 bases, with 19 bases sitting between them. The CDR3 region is CSASGTARLLEQYF. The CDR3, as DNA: TGCAGTGCTAGTGGGACTGCTCGCCTTCTGGAGCAGTACTTC.

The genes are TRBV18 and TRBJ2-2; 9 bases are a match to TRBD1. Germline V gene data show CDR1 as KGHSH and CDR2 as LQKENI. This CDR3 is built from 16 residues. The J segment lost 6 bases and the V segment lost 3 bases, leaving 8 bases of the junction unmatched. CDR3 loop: CASSPPGTGFAGELFF. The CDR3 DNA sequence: TGTGCCAGCTCACCTCCCGGGACAGGGTTTGCCGGGGAGCTGTTTTTT.

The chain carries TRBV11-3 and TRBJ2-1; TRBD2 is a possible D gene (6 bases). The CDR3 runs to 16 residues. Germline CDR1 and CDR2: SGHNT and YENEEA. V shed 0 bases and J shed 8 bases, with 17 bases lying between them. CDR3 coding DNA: TGTGCCAGCAGCTTAGACTCCGGGGTAGCGGTGGATGAGCAGTTCTTC. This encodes CASSLDSGVAVDEQFF.

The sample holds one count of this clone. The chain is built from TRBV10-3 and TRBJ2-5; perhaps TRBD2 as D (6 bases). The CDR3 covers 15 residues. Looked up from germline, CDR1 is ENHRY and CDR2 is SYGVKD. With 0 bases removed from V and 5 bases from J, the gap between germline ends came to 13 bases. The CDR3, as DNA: TGTGCCATCAGTGAGTCAGGCGGGGCGGGGGAGACCCAGTACTTC. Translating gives CAISESGGAGETQYF.

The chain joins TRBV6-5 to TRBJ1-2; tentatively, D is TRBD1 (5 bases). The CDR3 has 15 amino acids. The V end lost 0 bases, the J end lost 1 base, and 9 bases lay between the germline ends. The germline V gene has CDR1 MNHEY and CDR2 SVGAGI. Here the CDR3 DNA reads TGTGCCAGCAGTTACTCTGCGGGGGGTAACTATGGCTACACCTTC. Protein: CASSYSAGGNYGYTF.

Here the CDR3 reads CASSLLMPLAAQETQYF. In DNA form, the CDR3 reads TGTGCCAGCAGTTTATTGATGCCTCTAGCGGCCCAAGAGACCCAGTACTTC. This sequence joins TRBV27 and TRBJ2-5; 7 bases line up with TRBD2. The CDR3 has 17 residues. V trimming: 1 base; J trimming: 1 base; junction bases outside the gene matches: 9. Per the germline V gene, CDR1 is MNHEY and CDR2 is SMNVEV (reference sequence).

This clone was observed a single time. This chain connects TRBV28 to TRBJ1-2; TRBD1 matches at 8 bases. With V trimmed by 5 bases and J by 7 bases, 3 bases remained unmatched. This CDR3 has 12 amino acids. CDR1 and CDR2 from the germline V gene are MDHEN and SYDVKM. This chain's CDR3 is CASSTGGVGYTF. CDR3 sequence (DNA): TGTGCCAGCAGTACAGGGGGGGTTGGCTACACCTTC.